This is a list of T cell receptor beta chains from one sample in a study of STAT5B mutations in CD4+ large granular lymphocyte leukemia. Sequencing was performed with immunoSEQ multiplex PCR; in TCRdb, only in-frame clones are kept and a portion is missing. The sample includes around 34,000 clones, approximately 86% of them seen just once. Sequencing used CD4+ T cells from blood buffy coats. These receptor sequences come from a human donor in good health. Each CDR3 is given with its conserved first and last residue. Each record gives: J gene, V gene, clone size, D gene, CDR3 DNA, CDR3 protein. A D gene is named only where the DNA matches it firmly. Clone size appears in some rows only: once, few, many, or a class for an expanded clone.

>TRBJ2-3|TRBV5-4|NA|NA
TGTGCCAGCAGCTGGGAGCTAGCCCGACTGAATACGCAGTATTTT
CASSWELARLNTQYF
>TRBJ1-1|TRBV27|NA|NA
TGTGCCAGCAGTTTCCAGTACGGGGACGGCGAAGCTTTCTTT
CASSFQYGDGEAFF
>TRBJ2-7|TRBV5-6|NA|NA
TGTGCCAGCAGCTTGGGGCAGTCGCAGTACTTC
CASSLGQSQYF
>TRBJ2-1|TRBV28|few|NA
TGTGCCAGCAGACACCGCCTCCGGGACCTACGGCGAAGTATTGAGCAGTTCTTC
CASRHRLRDLRRSIEQFF
>TRBJ2-7|TRBV7-2|NA|NA
TGTGCCAGCAGCCTAGACAATAACTACGAGCAGTACTTC
CASSLDNNYEQYF
>TRBJ1-3|TRBV30|few|NA
TGTGCCTGGAAGCGCGGGTCCGCCGGAAACACCATATATTTT
CAWKRGSAGNTIYF
>TRBJ2-5|TRBV4-1|NA|NA
TGCGCCAGCAGCCCAACCGGCGCCCAAGAGACCCAGTACTTC
CASSPTGAQETQYF
>TRBJ2-7|TRBV30|NA|NA
TGTGCCTGGAGTGAATTCCTCGTTTACGAGCAGTACTTC
CAWSEFLVYEQYF
>TRBJ1-5|TRBV19|NA|NA
TGTGCCAGTAGAAGGGACGGGGGAGGCAATCAGCCCCAGCATTTT
CASRRDGGGNQPQHF
>TRBJ1-5|TRBV28|once|TRBD1
TGTGCCAGCAGTCAAGGGACAGTCAATCAGCCCCAGCATTTT
CASSQGTVNQPQHF
>TRBJ2-7|TRBV28|NA|TRBD2
TGTGCCAGCAGTTTGACTAGCGGAATCTACGAGCAGTACTTC
CASSLTSGIYEQYF
>TRBJ2-1|TRBV2|NA|NA
TGTGCCAGCAGTTCAGAGAGCTCCTACAATGAGCAGTTCTTC
CASSSESSYNEQFF
>TRBJ2-1|TRBV27|once|NA
TGTGCCAGCATGGGAACAGGGTGGAGGGATGAGCAGTTCTTC
CASMGTGWRDEQFF